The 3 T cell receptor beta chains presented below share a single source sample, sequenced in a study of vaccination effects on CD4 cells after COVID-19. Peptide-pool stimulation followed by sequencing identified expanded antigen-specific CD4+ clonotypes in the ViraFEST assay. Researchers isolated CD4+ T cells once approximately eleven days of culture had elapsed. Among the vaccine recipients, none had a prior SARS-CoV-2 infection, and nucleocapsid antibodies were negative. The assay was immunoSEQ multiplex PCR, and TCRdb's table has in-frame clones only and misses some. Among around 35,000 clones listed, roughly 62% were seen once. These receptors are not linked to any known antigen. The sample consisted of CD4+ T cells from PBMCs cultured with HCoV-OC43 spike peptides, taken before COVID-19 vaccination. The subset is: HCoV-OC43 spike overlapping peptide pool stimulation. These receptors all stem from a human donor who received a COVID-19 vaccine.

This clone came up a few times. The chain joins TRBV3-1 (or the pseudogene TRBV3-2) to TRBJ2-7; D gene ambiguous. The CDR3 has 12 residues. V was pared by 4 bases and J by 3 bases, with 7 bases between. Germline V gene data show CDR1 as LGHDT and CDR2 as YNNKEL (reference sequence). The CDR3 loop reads CASSRISYEQYF. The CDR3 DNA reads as TGTGCCAGCAGCCGCATCAGCTACGAGCAGTACTTC.

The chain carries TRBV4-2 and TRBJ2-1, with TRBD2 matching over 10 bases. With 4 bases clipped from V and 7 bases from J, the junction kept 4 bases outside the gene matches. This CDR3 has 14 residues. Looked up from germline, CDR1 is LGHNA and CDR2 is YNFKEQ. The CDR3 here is CASSPSGRGNEQFF. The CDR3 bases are TGTGCCAGCAGCCCGAGCGGGAGGGGGAATGAGCAGTTCTTC.

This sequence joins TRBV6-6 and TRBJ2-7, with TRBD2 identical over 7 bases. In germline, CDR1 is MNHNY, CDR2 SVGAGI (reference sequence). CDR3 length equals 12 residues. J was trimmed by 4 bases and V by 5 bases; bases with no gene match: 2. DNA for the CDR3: TGTGCCAGCAGTCCAGCGGGATACGAGCAGTACTTC. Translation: CASSPAGYEQYF.